The source of this T cell receptor (beta chain) is a study of siplizumab effects on memory and regulatory T cells. Germline lookup yields CDR1 MRHNA and CDR2 SNTAGT. Between the trimmed V and J ends, which lost 2 bases and 2 bases, there was a span of 8 bases. The CDR3 length is 14 residues. TCRdb's copy holds only in-frame clones and misses some; the assay was immunoSEQ multiplex PCR. Of several thousand clones detected, about 61% appear once; the ten largest clones hold 14% to 15%. The source of this sequence is a human donor in good health. Sequencing input: effector memory CD8+ T cells sorted from blood. Subset defined: unstimulated CD8+ effector memory T cells. The rearrangement links TRBV6-4 to TRBJ2-3; unclear D gene. The DNA of the CDR3 is TGTGCCAGCAGTGACACGCAGACCACAGATACGCAGTATTTT. Amino acids: CASSDTQTTDTQYF.